This T cell receptor beta chain was sequenced for a study of cytomegalovirus exposure and HLA in healthy donors. Study summary: An early data release held about 85 million unique TCRs from HLA-typed donors. General study points: In a later analysis, across HLA loci, associated TCR counts were highest for DRB1, lowest for HLA-C.

To note about this clone: Its antigen is undetermined.

The junction had 5 bases not matched to a gene; V was cut back by 4 bases and J by 2 bases. The CDR3 sequence is 16 residues long. CDR1 is SGHNT and CDR2 is YYREEE in the germline V gene (reference sequence). Primers for the PCR totalled 60 Vbeta and 13 Jbeta. Clones were sequenced by immunoSEQ multiplex PCR, and TCRdb holds only the in-frame ones, with some missing. The table shows 140,000 or so clones, with more than 55% occurring only once. The sample consisted of PBMCs. The chain is built from TRBV5-4 and TRBJ2-1; 11 bases line up with TRBD2. This receptor was identified in a woman aged 60-75 years in good health and CMV-seronegative. The CDR3 DNA reads TGTGCCAGCAGCCTGACTAGCGGGAAACCCTACAATGAGCAGTTCTTC. Its translation is CASSLTSGKPYNEQFF.